This paragraph covers one TCR beta chain sequence. Its antigen is unidentified. The data derive from a study of vaccination effects on CD4 cells after COVID-19. Study context: Sequencing followed a ViraFEST assay step that expanded antigen-specific CD4+ T cells with viral peptide pools.

Cells that had been cultured for 10 days were the source of isolated CD4+ T cells. Half-medium exchanges with IL-2 medium took place on days 3 and 7. V was clipped by 4 bases and J by 1 base, with 12 bases between them. The CDR3 covers 16 residues. Germline CDR1 is SGDLS and CDR2 is YYNGEE. Clones were sequenced by immunoSEQ multiplex PCR, and TCRdb holds only the in-frame ones, with some missing. The table shows tens of thousands of clones, with roughly 73% occurring only once. The V call is TRBV9, the J call TRBJ2-6; D perhaps matches TRBD1 (6 bases). Here the sequenced sample was CD4+ T cells from PBMCs cultured without peptide, taken before COVID-19 vaccination. The receptor was isolated from a human donor who received a COVID-19 vaccine. The CDR3 DNA is TGTGCCAGCAGCCCCCCGGACAGATCTGGGGCCAACGTCCTGACTTTC. Its protein is CASSPPDRSGANVLTF.